The clone carrying this T cell receptor beta chain was found a few times. Antigen unknown. Researchers ran the PCR with 60 Vbeta and 13 Jbeta primers. Assay used: immunoSEQ multiplex PCR; TCRdb lists only in-frame clones, some missing. The sample yields tens of thousands of clones, around 70% seen once. This entry comes from a study of cytomegalovirus exposure and HLA in healthy donors. Study-wide findings and caveats: The listing of roughly 160 TCR beta chains classed them as cytomegalovirus-associated.

This CDR3 spans 16 amino acids. J gave up 3 bases and V 0 bases, and 3 bases lay outside the gene matches. Germline V CDR1 and CDR2: SGHKS, YYEKEE (reference sequence). The rearrangement uses TRBV5-5 and TRBJ2-5; 12 positions agree with TRBD2. What was sequenced was PBMCs. The source is a woman between 50 and 59 years old in good health and CMV-seronegative. The CDR3 reads CASSLGRTSGKETQYF. Here the CDR3 DNA reads TGTGCCAGCAGCTTGGGTAGGACTAGCGGGAAAGAGACCCAGTACTTC.